The 16 T cell receptor beta chains below all came from one sample that was sequenced in a study of beta chain features in type 1 diabetes. As every portion of the isolated RNA was reverse transcribed, the sequencing read expressed TCRB transcripts. Clones were read by immunoSEQ multiplex PCR, and TCRdb kept only the in-frame ones, dropping some. The sample has 850,000 to 900,000 clones; about 17% are singletons. The sample was naive CD4+ T cells from blood. The receptors shown here come from a woman younger than 35 in good health.

This sequence joins TRBV14 and TRBJ2-1, with TRBD2 matching 13 bases. This CDR3 comprises 15 residues. J gave up 3 bases and V 6 bases, and 2 bases lay outside the gene matches. The V gene's germline CDR1 is SGHDN and CDR2 FVKESK. The CDR3 spells CASRGLAGFYNEQFF. The DNA of the CDR3 is TGTGCCAGCAGGGGACTAGCGGGGTTCTACAATGAGCAGTTCTTC. Variable domain in full (rest from reference TRBV14 and TRBJ2-1): EAGVTQFPSHSVIEKGQTVTLRCDPISGHDNLYWYRRVMGKEIKFLLHFVKESKQDESGMPNNRFLAERTGGTYSTLKVQPAELEDSGVYFCASRGLAGFYNEQFFGPGTRLTVL.

Comment on this clone: In the same sample, other DNA sequences code for this CDR3. This chain joins TRBV5-5 and TRBJ2-7; tentatively, D is TRBD2 (5 bases). This CDR3 is built from 13 residues. In germline, CDR1 is SGHKS, CDR2 YYEKEE (reference sequence). The ends were cut back, 0 bases at V and 3 bases at J, with 7 bases in the middle. CDR3 nucleotide sequence: TGTGCCAGCAGCTTGGGAGGGTACTACGAGCAGTACTTC. Translated, it gives CASSLGGYYEQYF.

In its sample, this clone was seen a few times. This chain uses TRBV7-3 with TRBJ2-3; D gene uncertain. The CDR3 is made up of 14 amino acids. CDR1 is SGHTA, CDR2 FQGTGA, per germline. Trimming removed 2 bases at V and 5 bases at J, with 11 bases between. The CDR3 DNA reads TGTGCCAGCAGCTTATTAGGAGTAAGAGATACGCAGTATTTT. Its protein is CASSLLGVRDTQYF.

This chain connects TRBV25-1 to TRBJ2-1, with 7 bases fitting TRBD2. This CDR3 has 16 amino acids. CDR1 MGHDK and CDR2 SYGVNS come from the germline V gene. V lost 3 bases to trimming and J lost 2 bases; unmatched junction nucleotides: 7. The CDR3 DNA reads TGTGCCAGCAGTGAGCGTAGGAGCGGGGCCTACAATGAGCAGTTCTTC. It yields the protein CASSERRSGAYNEQFF.

In this sample, this clone turned up a few times. The chain joins TRBV28 to TRBJ2-7, with 11 bases aligning to TRBD1. J was trimmed by 1 base and V by 2 bases; bases with no gene match: 4. The germline CDR1 and CDR2 sequences are MDHEN and SYDVKM. This CDR3 is built from 16 residues. For the CDR3, the DNA is TGTGCCAGCAGTTTACTCGGGACAGGGGGGTCCTACGAGCAGTACTTC. As protein: CASSLLGTGGSYEQYF.

This chain uses TRBV5-4 with TRBJ2-5; maybe TRBD2 (5 bases). The J call may be faulty, since TRBJ2-7 better matches the DNA end. The CDR3 has 15 amino acids. CDR1 is SGHNT, CDR2 YYREEE, per germline (reference sequence). As DNA, the CDR3 is TGTGCCAGCAGTTCGACCGGCACGGGGACCTACGAGCAGTACTTC. This translates into CASSSTGTGTYEQYF.

The chain combines TRBV4-3 with TRBJ2-7, with D tentatively TRBD1 (6 bases). The ends were cut back, 1 base at V and 3 bases at J, with 13 bases in the middle. From germline, CDR1 is LGHNA and CDR2 YSLEER. This CDR3 is 15 amino acids long. CDR3 nucleotides: TGCGCCAGCAGCCAAGGTCCACAGGGCAACTACGAGCAGTACTTC. Encoded protein: CASSQGPQGNYEQYF.

The rearrangement uses TRBV19 and TRBJ2-1, with TRBD2 matching 10 bases. The J segment lost 12 bases and the V segment lost 4 bases, leaving 9 bases of the junction unmatched. The germline gives CDR1 LNHDA, CDR2 SQIVND (reference sequence). There are 14 residues in the CDR3. The CDR3 coding sequence is TGTGCCAGTAGTACGGCTAGCGGGAGAATATCGCAGTTCTTC. Its protein is CASSTASGRISQFF.

The chain uses TRBV15 and TRBJ1-2; D call uncertain. The CDR3 runs 14 residues. Trimming removed 1 base from V and 4 bases from J, with 10 bases in between. Germline V gene lookup returns CDR1 LNHNV and CDR2 YYDKDF (reference sequence). The CDR3 loop reads CATSRGTQFYGYTF. The CDR3 bases are TGTGCCACCAGCAGAGGAACGCAGTTCTATGGCTACACCTTC.

The chain carries TRBV11-3 and TRBJ2-5, with D tentatively TRBD1 (6 bases). Looked up from germline, CDR1 is SGHNT and CDR2 is YENEEA. The ends were cut back, 0 bases at V and 5 bases at J, with 7 bases in the middle. This CDR3 is 13 amino acids long. CDR3 nucleotides: TGTGCCAGCAGCTTAGAGCAGGGGGAGACCCAGTACTTC. Encoded protein: CASSLEQGETQYF.

Only one count was recorded for this clone. This chain connects TRBV5-1 to TRBJ2-3, with D possibly TRBD1 on 6 matching bases. This CDR3 has 13 amino acids. CDR1 and CDR2 from the germline V gene are SGHRS and YFSETQ. The germline V and J ends were trimmed by 2 bases and 6 bases, with 10 bases remaining between them. CDR3 in amino acids: CASSFGQGDTQYF. The CDR3 DNA reads TGCGCCAGCAGCTTCGGGCAGGGGGATACGCAGTATTTT.

Comments on this clone: The junction differs from germline at one of its ends, possibly a read error. V and J are TRBV13 and TRBJ2-7, with D tentatively TRBD1 (6 bases). The length of the CDR3 is 11 residues. Per the germline V gene, CDR1 is PRHDT and CDR2 is FYEKMQ (reference sequence). CDR3 sequence reads: CPRGLSYEQYF. In DNA form, the CDR3 reads TGTCCCAGGGGTCTCTCCTACGAGCAGTACTTC.

This clone was seen more than once but under ten times. The genes are TRBV4-3 and TRBJ1-1, with D possibly TRBD1 on 6 matching bases. This CDR3 comprises 15 residues. The germline V gene has CDR1 LGHNA and CDR2 YSLEER. The V end was cut by 0 bases, the J end by 11 bases, with 19 bases between. The CDR3 loop reads CASSQDRWGASTAFF. The CDR3 DNA reads as TGCGCCAGCAGCCAAGATCGGTGGGGGGCTTCGACGGCTTTCTTT.

This clone has a handful of counts. The CDR3 is CATRTRLFSGANVLTF. The CDR3 region has the DNA TGTGCCACCAGGACTAGACTCTTCTCTGGGGCCAACGTCCTGACTTTC. This chain uses TRBV2 with TRBJ2-6; 7 bases match TRBD2. The CDR3 runs 16 residues. Germline V lookup: CDR1 SNHLY, CDR2 FYNNEI. J lost 0 bases, V lost 10 bases, and 9 bases had no gene match.

This sequence joins TRBV28 and TRBJ1-2; D is ambiguous. Looked up from germline, CDR1 is MDHEN and CDR2 is SYDVKM. The CDR3 covers 10 residues. Trimming removed 7 bases from V and 3 bases from J, with 3 bases in between. The CDR3: CASNHYGYTF. CDR3 bases: TGTGCCAGCAATCACTATGGCTACACCTTC.

The table lists this clone with a few counts. This rearrangement joins TRBV6-5 to TRBJ2-3; D remains ambiguous. Trimming took 2 bases from V and 5 from J, leaving 8 bases between them. CDR1 MNHEY and CDR2 SVGAGI come from the germline V gene. The CDR3 covers 13 residues. CDR3 loop: CASSYKVLDTQYF. DNA of the CDR3: TGTGCCAGCAGTTACAAGGTTCTAGATACGCAGTATTTT.